Below, one T cell receptor (beta chain) is given with its context. The antigen remains unidentified. Per-sample PBMC isolation yielded at least 6.5 million cells. The source of the sample is a study of blood T cells in healthy people across ages. Study-wide findings and caveats: The study found more naive CD4+ cells and higher diversity in long-lived than aged donors. Without sorted subsets, naive and antigen-experienced compartments could not be conclusively compared.

This CDR3 has 15 residues. CDR1 is MGHRA, CDR2 YSYEKL, per germline. With 1 base clipped from V and 6 bases from J, the junction kept 5 bases outside the gene matches. The authors ran a second PCR of 7 to 11 cycles using a sample-barcoded 5' primer and a J-beta primer mix. All cDNA molecules were each tagged by a template-switch adaptor with 12 random nucleotides. TCRdb recomputed calls from the 5' RACE reads with MiXCR, one row per CDR3 protein. The data contain some 1.8 million distinct CDR3 sequences, about two fifths of them singletons. The TCR sequence derives from a human donor in good health. The chain recombines TRBV4-1 with TRBJ1-2; 10 nucleotides agree with TRBD1. Sequencing used blood. The CDR3 DNA reads as TGCGCCAGCAGCCAAGTCAAGGGACAGGGGAATGGCTACACCTTC. It specifies CASSQVKGQGNGYTF.